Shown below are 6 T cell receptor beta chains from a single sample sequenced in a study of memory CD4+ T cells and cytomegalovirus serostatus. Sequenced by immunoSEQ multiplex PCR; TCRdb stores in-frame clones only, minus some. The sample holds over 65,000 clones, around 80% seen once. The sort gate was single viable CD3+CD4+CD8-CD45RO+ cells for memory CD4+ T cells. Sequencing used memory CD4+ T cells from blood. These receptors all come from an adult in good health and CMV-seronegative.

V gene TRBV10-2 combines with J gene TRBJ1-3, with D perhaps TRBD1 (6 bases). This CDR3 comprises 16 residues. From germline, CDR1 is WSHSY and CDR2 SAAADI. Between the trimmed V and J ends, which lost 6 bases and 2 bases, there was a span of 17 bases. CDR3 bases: TGCGCCAGCAGGGGCCGGGGACAAGGAACTGGAAACACCATATATTTT. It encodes CASRGRGQGTGNTIYF.

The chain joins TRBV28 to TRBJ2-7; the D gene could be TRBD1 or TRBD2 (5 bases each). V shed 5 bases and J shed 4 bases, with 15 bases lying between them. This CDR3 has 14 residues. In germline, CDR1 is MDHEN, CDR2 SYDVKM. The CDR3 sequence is CASSPIQGRYEQYF. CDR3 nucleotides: TGTGCCAGCAGTCCGATCCAGGGACGGTACGAGCAGTACTTC. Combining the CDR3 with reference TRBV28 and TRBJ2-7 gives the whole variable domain DVKVTQSSRYLVKRTGEKVFLECVQDMDHENMFWYRQDPGLGLRLIYFSYDVKMKEKGDIPEGYSVSREKKERFSLILESASTNQTSMYLCASSPIQGRYEQYFGPGTRLTVT.

As DNA, the CDR3 is TGTGCCAGCAGCTTAACGGGAGGGATGACCTACGAGCAGTACTTC. As protein: CASSLTGGMTYEQYF. V is TRBV7-3 and J is TRBJ2-7; TRBD2 aligns across 7 bases. The germline V gene encodes CDR1 SGHTA and CDR2 FQGTGA. Germline trimming cut 0 bases from V and 2 bases from J; bases unmatched to any gene: 4. CDR3 length equals 15 residues.

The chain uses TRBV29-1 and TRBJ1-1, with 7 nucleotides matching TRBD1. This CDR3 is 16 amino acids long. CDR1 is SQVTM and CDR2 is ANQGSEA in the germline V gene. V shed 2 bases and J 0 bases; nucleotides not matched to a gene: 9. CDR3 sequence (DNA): TGCAGCGTTGAAAAGATCAGGACAGGAATGAACACTGAAGCTTTCTTT. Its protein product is CSVEKIRTGMNTEAFF.

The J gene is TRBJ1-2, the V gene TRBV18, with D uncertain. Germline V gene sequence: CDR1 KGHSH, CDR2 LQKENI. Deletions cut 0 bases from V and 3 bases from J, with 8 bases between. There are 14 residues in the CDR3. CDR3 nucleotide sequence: TGTGCCAGCTCACCACCTTCCGTGGACTATGGCTACACCTTC. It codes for CASSPPSVDYGYTF.

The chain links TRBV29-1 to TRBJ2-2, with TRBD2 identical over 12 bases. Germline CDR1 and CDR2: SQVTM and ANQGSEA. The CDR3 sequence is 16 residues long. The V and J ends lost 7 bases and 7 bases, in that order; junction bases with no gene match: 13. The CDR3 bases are TGCAGCGCCCGGGCGCCTAGCGGGGGGGCGGACGGGGAGCTGTTTTTT. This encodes CSARAPSGGADGELFF.